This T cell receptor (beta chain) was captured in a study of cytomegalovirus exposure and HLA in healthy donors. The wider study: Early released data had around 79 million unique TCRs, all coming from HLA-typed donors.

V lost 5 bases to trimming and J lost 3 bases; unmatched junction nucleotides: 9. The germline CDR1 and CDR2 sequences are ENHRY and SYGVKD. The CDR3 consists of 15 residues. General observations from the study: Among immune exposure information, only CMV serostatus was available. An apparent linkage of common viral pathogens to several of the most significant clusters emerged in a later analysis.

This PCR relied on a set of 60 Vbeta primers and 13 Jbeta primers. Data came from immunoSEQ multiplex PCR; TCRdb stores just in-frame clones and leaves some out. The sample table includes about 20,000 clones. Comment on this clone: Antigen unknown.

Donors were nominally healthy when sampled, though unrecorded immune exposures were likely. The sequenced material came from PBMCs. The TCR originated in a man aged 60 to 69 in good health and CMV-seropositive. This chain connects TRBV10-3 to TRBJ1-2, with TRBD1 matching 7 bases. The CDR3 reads CAISRQGSLYYGYTF. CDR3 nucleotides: TGTGCCATCAGTAGACAGGGTAGTTTATACTATGGCTACACCTTC.